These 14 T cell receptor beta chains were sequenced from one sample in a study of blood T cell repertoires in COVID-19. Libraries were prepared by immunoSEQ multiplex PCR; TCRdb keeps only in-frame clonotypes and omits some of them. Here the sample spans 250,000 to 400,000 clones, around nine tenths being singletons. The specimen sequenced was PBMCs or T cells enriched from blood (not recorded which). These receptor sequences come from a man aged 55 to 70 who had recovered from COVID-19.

CDR3 sequence reads: CASSFQSGQTGNIQYF. CDR3 DNA sequence: TGCGCCAGCAGCTTCCAATCCGGACAGACGGGAAACATTCAGTACTTC. The rearrangement uses TRBV5-1 and TRBJ2-4; D is perhaps TRBD1 (6 bases). Germline-derived CDR1 and CDR2 are SGHRS and YFSETQ. V was shortened by 2 bases and J by 6 bases, with 18 bases between the two germline ends. The CDR3 is made up of 16 amino acids.

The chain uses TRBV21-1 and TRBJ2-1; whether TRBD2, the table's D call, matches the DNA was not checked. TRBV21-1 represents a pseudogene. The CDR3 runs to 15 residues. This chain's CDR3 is CASNFSGSSYNEQFF. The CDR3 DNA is TGTGCCAGCAACTTTAGCGGGAGCTCCTACAATGAGCAGTTCTTC.

CDR3 residues: CASSFGYNSPLHF. The CDR3 DNA reads as TGTGCCAGCAGTTTCGGCTATAATTCACCCCTCCACTTT. V is TRBV12-3 or TRBV12-4 and J is TRBJ1-6; D is uncertain. The CDR3 sequence is 13 residues long. The V and J ends lost 3 bases and 3 bases respectively, with 3 bases between them.

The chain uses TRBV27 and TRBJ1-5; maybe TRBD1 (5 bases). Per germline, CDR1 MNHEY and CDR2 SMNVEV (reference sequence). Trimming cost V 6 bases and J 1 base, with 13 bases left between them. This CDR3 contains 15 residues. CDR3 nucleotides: TGTGCCAGCAGCCCCTGGGGGGTAAGCAATCAGCCCCAGCATTTT. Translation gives CASSPWGVSNQPQHF.

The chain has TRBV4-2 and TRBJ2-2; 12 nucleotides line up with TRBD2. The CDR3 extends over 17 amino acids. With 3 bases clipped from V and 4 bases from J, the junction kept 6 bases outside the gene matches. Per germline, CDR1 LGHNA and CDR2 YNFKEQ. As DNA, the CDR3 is TGTGCCAGCAGCCAGACGACTAGCGGGAGACTCACCGGGGAGCTGTTTTTT. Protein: CASSQTTSGRLTGELFF.

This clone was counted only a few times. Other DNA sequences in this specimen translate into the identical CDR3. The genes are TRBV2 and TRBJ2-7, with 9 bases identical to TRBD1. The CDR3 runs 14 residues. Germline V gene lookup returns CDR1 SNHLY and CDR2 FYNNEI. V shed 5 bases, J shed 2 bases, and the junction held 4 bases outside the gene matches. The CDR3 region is CASSPGQGTYEQYF. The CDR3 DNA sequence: TGTGCCAGCAGTCCGGGACAGGGAACCTACGAGCAGTACTTC.

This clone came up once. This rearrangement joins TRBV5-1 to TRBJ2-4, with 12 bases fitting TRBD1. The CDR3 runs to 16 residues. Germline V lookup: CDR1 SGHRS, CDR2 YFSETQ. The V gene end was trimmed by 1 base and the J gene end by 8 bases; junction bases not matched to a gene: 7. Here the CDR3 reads CASSLKGTGGWDIQYF. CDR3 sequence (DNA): TGCGCCAGCAGCTTGAAAGGGACAGGGGGCTGGGACATTCAGTACTTC.

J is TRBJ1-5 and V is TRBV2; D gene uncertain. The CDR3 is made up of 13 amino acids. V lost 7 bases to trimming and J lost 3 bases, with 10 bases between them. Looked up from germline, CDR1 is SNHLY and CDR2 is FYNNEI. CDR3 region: CASKVDNNQPQHF. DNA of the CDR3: TGTGCCAGCAAGGTAGACAACAATCAGCCCCAGCATTTT.

CDR3 sequence reads: CASSRPQGGSYNSPLHF. CDR3 DNA: TGTGCCAGCAGCCGTCCCCAGGGAGGCTCCTATAATTCACCCCTCCACTTT. This chain joins TRBV5-5 and TRBJ1-6; D might be TRBD1 (5 bases). Between the trimmed V and J ends, which lost 4 bases and 0 bases, there was a span of 14 bases. This CDR3 region has 17 residues. Germline V CDR1 and CDR2: SGHKS, YYEKEE (reference sequence).

The CDR3: CASSIPGREYEQYF. DNA for the CDR3: TGTGCCAGTAGTATACCCGGGAGGGAGTACGAGCAGTACTTC. The chain couples TRBV19 to TRBJ2-7, with 8 bases fitting TRBD2. This CDR3 spans 14 amino acids. CDR1 and CDR2 from the germline V gene are LNHDA and SQIVND (reference sequence). V trimming: 2 bases; J trimming: 4 bases; junction bases outside the gene matches: 4.

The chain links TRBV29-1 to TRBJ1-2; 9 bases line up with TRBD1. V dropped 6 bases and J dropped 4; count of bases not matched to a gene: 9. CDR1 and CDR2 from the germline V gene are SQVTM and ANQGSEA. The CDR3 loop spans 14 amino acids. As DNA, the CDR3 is TGCAGCGTGGCCGGGACAGGGATTTTCTATGGCTACACCTTC. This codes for CSVAGTGIFYGYTF.

The CDR3 reads CSVERSRSYNEQFF. As DNA, the CDR3 is TGCAGCGTTGAGAGATCAAGATCCTACAATGAGCAGTTCTTC. The chain employs TRBV29-1 and TRBJ2-1; D gene ambiguous. The CDR3 totals 14 residues. Trimming left V 3 bases short and J 1 base short, with 10 bases between. Looked up from germline, CDR1 is SQVTM and CDR2 is ANQGSEA.

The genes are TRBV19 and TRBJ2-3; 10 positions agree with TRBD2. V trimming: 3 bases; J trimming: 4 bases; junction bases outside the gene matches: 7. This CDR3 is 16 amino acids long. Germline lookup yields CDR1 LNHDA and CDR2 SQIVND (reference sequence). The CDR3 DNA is TGTGCCAGTAGTATCCCTAGCGGGAGTGTCCCAGATACGCAGTATTTT. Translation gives CASSIPSGSVPDTQYF. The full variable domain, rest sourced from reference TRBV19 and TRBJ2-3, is DGGITQSPKYLFRKEGQNVTLSCEQNLNHDAMYWYRQDPGQGLRLIYYSQIVNDFQKGDIAEGYSVSREKKESFPLTVTSAQKNPTAFYLCASSIPSGSVPDTQYFGPGTRLTVL.

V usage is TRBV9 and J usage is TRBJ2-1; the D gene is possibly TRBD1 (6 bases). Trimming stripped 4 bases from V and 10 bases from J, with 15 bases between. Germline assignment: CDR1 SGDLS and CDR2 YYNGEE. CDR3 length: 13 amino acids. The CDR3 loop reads CASSTNRVDEQFF. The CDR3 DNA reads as TGTGCCAGCAGCACCAACAGGGTCGACGAGCAGTTCTTC.